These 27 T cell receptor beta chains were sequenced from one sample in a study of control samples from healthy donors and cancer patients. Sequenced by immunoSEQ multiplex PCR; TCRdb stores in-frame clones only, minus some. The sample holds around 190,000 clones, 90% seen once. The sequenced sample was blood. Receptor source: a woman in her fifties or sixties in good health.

Here the CDR3 reads CASSLTTSGETQYF. In DNA, the CDR3 is TGTGCCAGCAGCTTGACGACGTCGGGTGAGACCCAGTACTTC. V is TRBV7-3 and J is TRBJ2-5; D is uncertain. This CDR3 is built from 14 residues. Trimming took off 3 bases at V and 5 bases at J, with 13 bases between the two ends. Germline-derived CDR1 and CDR2 are SGHTA and FQGTGA.

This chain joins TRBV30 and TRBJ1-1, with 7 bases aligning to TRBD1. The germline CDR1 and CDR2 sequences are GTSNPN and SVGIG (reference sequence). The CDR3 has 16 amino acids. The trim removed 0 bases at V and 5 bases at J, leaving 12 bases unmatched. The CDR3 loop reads CAWSVSQGKGGTEAFF. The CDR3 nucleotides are TGTGCCTGGAGTGTTTCACAGGGGAAAGGAGGGACTGAAGCTTTCTTT.

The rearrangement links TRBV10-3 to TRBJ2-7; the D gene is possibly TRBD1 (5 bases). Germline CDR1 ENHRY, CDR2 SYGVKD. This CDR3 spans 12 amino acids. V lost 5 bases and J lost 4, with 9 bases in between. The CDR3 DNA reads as TGTGCCATCAGTCGGACAACGTACGAGCAGTACTTC. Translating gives CAISRTTYEQYF.

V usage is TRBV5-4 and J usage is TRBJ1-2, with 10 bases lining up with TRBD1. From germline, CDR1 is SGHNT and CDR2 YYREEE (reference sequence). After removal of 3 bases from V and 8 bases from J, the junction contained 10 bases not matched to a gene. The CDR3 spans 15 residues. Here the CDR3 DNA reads TGTGCCAGCAGCTCGAACTGGGACAGGGGTGGCGGCTACACCTTC. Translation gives CASSSNWDRGGGYTF.

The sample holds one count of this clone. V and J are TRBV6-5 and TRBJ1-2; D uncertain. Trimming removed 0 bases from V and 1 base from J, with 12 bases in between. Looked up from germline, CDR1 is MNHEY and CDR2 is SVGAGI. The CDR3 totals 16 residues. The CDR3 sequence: CASSYSLNAINYGYTF. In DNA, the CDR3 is TGTGCCAGCAGTTACTCGTTAAATGCAATTAACTATGGCTACACCTTC.

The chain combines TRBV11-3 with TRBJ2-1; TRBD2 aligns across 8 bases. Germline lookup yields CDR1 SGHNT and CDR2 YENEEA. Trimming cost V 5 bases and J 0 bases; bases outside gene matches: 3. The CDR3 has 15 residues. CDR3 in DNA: TGTGCCAGCAGCGCCGGGAGGGGCTCCTACAATGAGCAGTTCTTC. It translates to CASSAGRGSYNEQFF.

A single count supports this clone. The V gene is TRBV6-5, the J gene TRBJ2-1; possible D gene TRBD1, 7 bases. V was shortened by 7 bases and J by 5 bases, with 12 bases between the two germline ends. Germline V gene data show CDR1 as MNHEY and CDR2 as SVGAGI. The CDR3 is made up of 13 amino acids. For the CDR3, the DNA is TGTGCCAGCACGGAGGGGGCTAACAATGAGCAGTTCTTC. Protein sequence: CASTEGANNEQFF.

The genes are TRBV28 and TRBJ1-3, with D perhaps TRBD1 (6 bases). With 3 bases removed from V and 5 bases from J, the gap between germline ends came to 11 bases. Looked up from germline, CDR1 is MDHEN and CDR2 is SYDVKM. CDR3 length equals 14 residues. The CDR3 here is CASSFRQGRNTIYF. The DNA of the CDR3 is TGTGCCAGCAGTTTCCGGCAGGGGAGAAACACCATATATTTT.

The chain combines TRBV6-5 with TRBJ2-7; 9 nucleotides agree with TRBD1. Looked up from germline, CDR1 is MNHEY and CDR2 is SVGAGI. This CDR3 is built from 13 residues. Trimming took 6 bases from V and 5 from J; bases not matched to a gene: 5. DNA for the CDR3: TGTGCCAGCAGGAAGACAGGGGGTAACGAGCAGTACTTC. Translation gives CASRKTGGNEQYF.

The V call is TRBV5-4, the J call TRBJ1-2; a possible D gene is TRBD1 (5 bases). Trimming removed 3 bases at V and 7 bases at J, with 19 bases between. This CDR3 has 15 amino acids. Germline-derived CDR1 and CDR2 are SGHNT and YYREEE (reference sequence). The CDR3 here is CASSWDIGGWAGYTF. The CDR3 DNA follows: TGTGCCAGCAGCTGGGATATTGGGGGTTGGGCTGGCTACACCTTC.

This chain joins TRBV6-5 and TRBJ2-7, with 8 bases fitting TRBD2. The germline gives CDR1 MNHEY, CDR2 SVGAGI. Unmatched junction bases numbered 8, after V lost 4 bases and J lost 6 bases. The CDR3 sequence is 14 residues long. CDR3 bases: TGTGCCAGCAGTTCACTAGCGGTGTCCCGCGAGCAGTACTTC. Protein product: CASSSLAVSREQYF.

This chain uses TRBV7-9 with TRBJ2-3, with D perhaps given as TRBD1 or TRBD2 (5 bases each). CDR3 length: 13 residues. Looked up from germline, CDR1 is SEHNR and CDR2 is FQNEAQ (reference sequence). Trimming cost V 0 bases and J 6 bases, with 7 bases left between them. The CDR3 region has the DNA TGTGCCAGCAGCTTAGCGAGGGGCGATACGCAGTATTTT. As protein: CASSLARGDTQYF. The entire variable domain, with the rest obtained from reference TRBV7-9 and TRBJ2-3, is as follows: DTGVSQNPRHKITKRGQNVTFRCDPISEHNRLYWYRQTLGQGPEFLTYFQNEAQLEKSRLLSDRFSAERPKGSFSTLEIQRTEQGDSAMYLCASSLARGDTQYFGPGTRLTVL.

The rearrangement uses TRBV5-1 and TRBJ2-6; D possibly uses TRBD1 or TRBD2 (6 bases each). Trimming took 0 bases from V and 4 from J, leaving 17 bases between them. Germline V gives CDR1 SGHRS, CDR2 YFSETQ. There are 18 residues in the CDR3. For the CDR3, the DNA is TGCGCCAGCAGCTTGGTAGGGGGGCGAGGGTCCGGGGCCAACGTCCTGACTTTC. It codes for CASSLVGGRGSGANVLTF.

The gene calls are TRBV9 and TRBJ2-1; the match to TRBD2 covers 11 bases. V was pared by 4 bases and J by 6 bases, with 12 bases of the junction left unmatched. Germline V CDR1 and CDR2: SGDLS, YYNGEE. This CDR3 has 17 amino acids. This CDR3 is CASSPEVGLAGGNEQFF. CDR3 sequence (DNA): TGTGCCAGCAGCCCAGAGGTTGGGCTAGCGGGGGGCAATGAGCAGTTCTTC.

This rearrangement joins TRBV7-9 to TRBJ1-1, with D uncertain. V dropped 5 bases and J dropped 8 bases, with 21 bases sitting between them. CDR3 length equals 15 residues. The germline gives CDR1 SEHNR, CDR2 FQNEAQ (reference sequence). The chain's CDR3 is CASSLHLGGVAEAFF. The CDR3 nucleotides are TGTGCCAGCAGCCTCCACCTCGGCGGCGTTGCGGAAGCTTTCTTT.

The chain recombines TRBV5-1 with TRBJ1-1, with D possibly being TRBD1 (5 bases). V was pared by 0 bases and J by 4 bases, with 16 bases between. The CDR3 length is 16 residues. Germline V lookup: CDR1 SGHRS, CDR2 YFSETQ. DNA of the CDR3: TGCGCCAGCAGCTTGGCCAGGGCAGGGCAGAGCACTGAAGCTTTCTTT. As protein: CASSLARAGQSTEAFF.

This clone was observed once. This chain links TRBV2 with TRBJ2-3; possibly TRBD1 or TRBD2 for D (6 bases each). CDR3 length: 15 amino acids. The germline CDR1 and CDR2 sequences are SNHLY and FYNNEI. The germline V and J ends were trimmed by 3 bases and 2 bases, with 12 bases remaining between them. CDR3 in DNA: TGTGCCAGCAGTGAGTCGGGGGCGCACACAGATACGCAGTATTTT. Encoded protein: CASSESGAHTDTQYF.

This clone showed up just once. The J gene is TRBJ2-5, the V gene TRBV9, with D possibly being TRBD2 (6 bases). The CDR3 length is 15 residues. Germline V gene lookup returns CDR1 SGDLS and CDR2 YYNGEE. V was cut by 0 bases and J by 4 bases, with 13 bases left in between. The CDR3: CASSVVGGRVETQYF. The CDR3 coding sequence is TGTGCCAGCAGCGTAGTCGGGGGAAGGGTAGAGACCCAGTACTTC.

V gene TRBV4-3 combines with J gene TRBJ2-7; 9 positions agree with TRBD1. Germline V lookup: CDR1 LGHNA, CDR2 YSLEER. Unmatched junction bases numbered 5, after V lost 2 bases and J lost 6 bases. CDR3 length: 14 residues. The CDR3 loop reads CASSQKTGGFEQYF. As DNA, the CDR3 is TGCGCCAGCAGCCAAAAAACAGGGGGCTTCGAGCAGTACTTC.

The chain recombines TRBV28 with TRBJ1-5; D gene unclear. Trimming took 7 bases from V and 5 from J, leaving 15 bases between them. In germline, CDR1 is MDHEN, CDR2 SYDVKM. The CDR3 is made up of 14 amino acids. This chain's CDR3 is CASTPLSGDQPQHF. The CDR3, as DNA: TGTGCCAGCACCCCTCTTAGCGGGGATCAGCCCCAGCATTTT.

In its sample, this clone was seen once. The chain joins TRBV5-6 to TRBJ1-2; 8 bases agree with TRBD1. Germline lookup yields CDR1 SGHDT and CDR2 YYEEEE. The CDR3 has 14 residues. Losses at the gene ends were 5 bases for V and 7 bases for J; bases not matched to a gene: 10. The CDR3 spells CASRVQGERAGYTF. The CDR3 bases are TGTGCCAGCAGAGTACAGGGGGAAAGGGCTGGCTACACCTTC.

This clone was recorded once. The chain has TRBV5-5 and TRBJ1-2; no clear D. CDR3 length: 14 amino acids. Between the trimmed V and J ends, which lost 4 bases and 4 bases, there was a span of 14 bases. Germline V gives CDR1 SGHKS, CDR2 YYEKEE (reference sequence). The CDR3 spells CASSPPRTLYGYTF. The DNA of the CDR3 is TGTGCCAGCAGCCCTCCGCGGACTCTCTATGGCTACACCTTC.

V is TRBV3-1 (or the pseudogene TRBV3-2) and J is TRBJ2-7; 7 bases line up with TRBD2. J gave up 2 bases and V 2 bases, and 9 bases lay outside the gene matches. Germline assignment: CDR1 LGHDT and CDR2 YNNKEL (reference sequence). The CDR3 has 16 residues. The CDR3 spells CASSQISGVSPYEQYF. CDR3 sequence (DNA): TGTGCCAGCAGCCAAATAAGCGGGGTTTCCCCCTACGAGCAGTACTTC.

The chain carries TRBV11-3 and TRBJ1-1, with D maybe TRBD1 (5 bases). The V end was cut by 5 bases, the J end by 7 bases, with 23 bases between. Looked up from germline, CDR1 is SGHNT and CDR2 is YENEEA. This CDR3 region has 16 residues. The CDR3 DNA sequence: TGTGCCAGCAGCCCGGGACCGGGACGGAGGGAGAATGAAGCTTTCTTT. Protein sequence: CASSPGPGRRENEAFF.

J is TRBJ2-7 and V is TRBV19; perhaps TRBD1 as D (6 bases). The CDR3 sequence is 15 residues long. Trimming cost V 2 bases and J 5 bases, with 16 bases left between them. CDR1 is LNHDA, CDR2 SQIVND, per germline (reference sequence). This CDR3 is CASSISAGDPNEQYF. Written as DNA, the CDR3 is TGTGCCAGTAGTATATCTGCAGGGGACCCAAACGAGCAGTACTTC.

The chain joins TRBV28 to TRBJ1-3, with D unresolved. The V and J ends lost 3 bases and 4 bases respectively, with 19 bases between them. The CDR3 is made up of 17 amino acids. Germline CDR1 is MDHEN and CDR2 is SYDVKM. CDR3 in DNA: TGTGCCAGCAGTTTTGTGGGTATGGGGTCTTACGGAAACACCATATATTTT. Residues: CASSFVGMGSYGNTIYF.

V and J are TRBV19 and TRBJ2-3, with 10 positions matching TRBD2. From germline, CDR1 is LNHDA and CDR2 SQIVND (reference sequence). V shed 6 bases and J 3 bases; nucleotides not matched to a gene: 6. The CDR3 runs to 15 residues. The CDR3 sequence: CASRVSSGRTDTQYF. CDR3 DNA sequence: TGTGCCAGTAGGGTCTCTAGCGGGAGAACAGATACGCAGTATTTT.